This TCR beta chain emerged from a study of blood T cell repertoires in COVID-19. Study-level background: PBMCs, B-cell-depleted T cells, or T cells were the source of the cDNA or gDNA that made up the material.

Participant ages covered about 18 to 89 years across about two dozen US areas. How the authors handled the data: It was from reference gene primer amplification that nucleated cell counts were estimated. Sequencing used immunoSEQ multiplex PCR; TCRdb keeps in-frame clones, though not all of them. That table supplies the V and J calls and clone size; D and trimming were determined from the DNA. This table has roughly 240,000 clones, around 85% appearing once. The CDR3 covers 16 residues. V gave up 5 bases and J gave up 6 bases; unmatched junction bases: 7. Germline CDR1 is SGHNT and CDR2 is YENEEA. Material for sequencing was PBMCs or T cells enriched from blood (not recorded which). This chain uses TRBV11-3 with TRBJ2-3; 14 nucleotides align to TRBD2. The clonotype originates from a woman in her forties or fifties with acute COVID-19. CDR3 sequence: CASSPTSGGAGDTQYF. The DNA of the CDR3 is TGTGCCAGCAGCCCGACTAGCGGGGGGGCCGGTGATACGCAGTATTTT.